This TCR beta chain was profiled in a study of cytomegalovirus exposure and HLA in healthy donors (dated by TCRdb to the late 2010s). In the study overall: According to an earlier analysis of around 600 of the donors, roughly 180 million T cells yielded approximately 120 million unique TCR beta sequences and more than 250 Gb of sequence data. Roughly 300 gigabases of sequencing data and approximately 91 million unique TCR sequences made up an early release that covered under 750 HLA-typed donors. Among the roughly 410 genotyped donors, around 79% belonged to the genetic ancestry cluster associated with self-reported Caucasian donors. The study aimed to test whether signatures of past pathogen exposure could be identified by cataloging public T cell receptors. Using immunosequencing, the study profiled T cell repertoires from roughly 650 subjects and related those repertoires to cytomegalovirus serostatus. Besides the first cohort of more than 650 subjects, a separate validation cohort made up of around 120 different subjects was used. To predict cytomegalovirus infection status, the study brought together high-throughput TCR immunosequencing, statistical association of individual TCRs with disease status, and machine learning. In a later analysis, previously published TCR beta repertoires from several hundred donors were re-analyzed and high-resolution HLA genotyping was added so that TCR occurrence patterns could be studied. In the later analysis, no new phenotypic data were used to find candidate immune exposures; instead, reliance was placed on TCR beta sequences and their occurrence across donors. An earlier analysis of 500 to 750 of the donors applied high-throughput TCR beta sequencing to assess whether each TCR beta V gene segment acted as functional or pseudogenic. Alongside the repertoire data, information on donor age, sex, ethnicity and CMV serostatus was compiled. In a later genetic analysis, genome-wide SNP genotypes for about three fifths of the 666 donors were used, and that subset was treated as a discovery cohort. All discovery cohort repertoires had been generated on a single sequencing platform. Both class I and class II loci were covered by HLA typing, at four-digit resolution. The number of donors typed differed by locus, with 629-630 for A, B, C, DRB1 and DQB1, approximately 500 for DQA1, 600 to 610 for DPA1, and 450 to 480 for DPB1. Four to six DR-DQ haplotypes were handled as single units for association and clustering, since linkage in the cohort was strong. Among about 410 genotyped donors of the cohort, an average of approximately 240,000 unique TCR beta nucleotide sequences was sequenced per donor, of which about 20% were non-productive. General study outcomes and caveats: Only TCR beta chains were sequenced in this cohort, and the absence of alpha or paired-chain data limited detectable features. Because HLA typing was missing for some donors at each locus, association tests included only the typed subset. An earlier analysis of roughly 570 of the donors showed that most TCR beta V segments appeared in productive rearrangements either about 87% or about 30% of the time, which broadly matched IMGT annotations. Because counts were too low, roughly 18 rarely observed V segments, including chromosome 9 orphons, were left out of the earlier analysis of 587 of the donors. Presence/absence analyses assumed roughly uniform sequencing depth across donors, an assumption that may not hold. A further reported finding was that TCR beta sequences accurately predicted the HLA-A and HLA-B alleles for most subjects in the first cohort. The authors suggested that the approach could potentially be generalized to other disease states and immunological phenotypes. Specific HLA alleles were associated with 15,000 to 20,000 TCR beta sequences at a false discovery rate of 0.05 in a later analysis. An association between a missense DCLRE1C variant and V-gene and J-gene trimming of TCR beta chains was found in a later genetic analysis and replicated in an independent cohort. Linkage disequilibrium might explain the correlated functional status among segregating V segments, but an unknown experimental factor could not be ruled out. In a later analysis, HLA-associated TCR beta chains showed more clonal expansion and lower generation probabilities than non-associated chains that were equally common. Some IMGT-functional V segments, including TRBV6-2 and TRBV6-3, could not be told apart with the 87-base-pair reads, so those segments were excluded. A few of the identified cytomegalovirus-associated TCR beta chains were confirmed in vitro to be specific for cytomegalovirus antigens. The study gave a list of 150 to 200 TCR beta chains associated with cytomegalovirus. Most TCR sequences were seen in very few donors, while some public TCRs were found in many individuals. A cluster of highly shared sequence variants was judged likely to be a technical artifact of the sequencing pipeline. In a later analysis, several top co-occurrence clusters were reported to appear linked to parvovirus B19, influenza, CMV and Epstein-Barr virus. A later analysis found that TCR association rates varied across HLA loci, with DRB1 alleles showing the most associated TCRs and HLA-C alleles the fewest. Strong co-occurrence of HLA alleles, especially DR and DQ, made assigning TCR associations to individual alleles difficult. Cytomegalovirus status was reported to be diagnosed by the classifier with high specificity and sensitivity in both the original and validation cohorts. Immune exposure information for the cohort was limited to CMV serostatus. According to a later analysis, most CMV-associated TCR beta chains appeared to be HLA-restricted, and the HLA associations seemed to be driven largely by CMV exposure. Compared with the roughly 670-donor mean, donors in an Asian-associated ancestry cluster had fewer N-insertions in productive TCRs, according to a later genetic analysis.

From its cysteine to its phenylalanine, the CDR3 spans 15 amino acids. The read is trimmed to its CDR3 DNA, 45 bases read in frame from base 1. CDR1 SGHRS and CDR2 YFSETQ are derived from the germline V gene. Compared with germline, V lacks 0 bases and J lacks 5 bases; bases without a gene match: 6. Libraries were constructed by the immunoSEQ multiplex PCR assay. For the multiplex PCR, a mixture combining 60 forward primers for TCR Vbeta segments and 13 reverse primers for TCR Jbeta segments was used. The CDR3 region of rearranged TCR beta genes was amplified from genomic DNA by a multiplex PCR assay. The amplified TCR beta libraries were sequenced on the Illumina HiSeq System as 87-base-pair reads. Per the authors' processing: A later analysis counted about 80 million unique TCR beta chains across the 550 to 700 repertoires, and 10 million to 11 million of these chains were shared by at least two donors. To remove PCR and sequencing errors, raw reads were error-corrected and collapsed into unique sequences using a nearest-neighbor algorithm that merged closely related sequences. Alignment of CDR3 sequences to IMGT reference sequences was used to assign V, D and J gene segments. For a sequence to be retained, a match of at least six nucleotides was required to both a V gene segment and a J gene segment. A rearrangement was called productive if the CDR3 had no stop codons and remained in frame with V and J, and every other rearrangement was called non-productive. Following IMGT convention, CDR3 was defined as the stretch from the second conserved V-encoded cysteine up to the conserved J-encoded phenylalanine. The earlier analysis of approximately 590 of the donors excluded any sequence lacking an unambiguous match to a single V gene segment. In an earlier analysis of about 590 of the donors, a V segment was called functional when productive rearrangements were above 56.7%, and segregating when the standard deviation between donors exceeded 5%. A statistical classification framework was built to diagnose cytomegalovirus status from the catalog of TCR beta chain sequences. V and J gene assignment, in a later analysis, came from comparing TCR nucleotide sequences with IMGT/GENE-DB human TR gene sequences. The TCRdist pipeline was used in a later analysis to assign CDR3 sequences and most-parsimonious VDJ recombination scenarios. In a later analysis, each TCR beta chain was defined by its CDR3 amino acid sequence together with its V-gene family, and reads without a unique V-gene family were excluded. In a later analysis, a few hundred highly shared, low-generation-probability nucleotide sequences were removed to address suspected cross-contamination and a sequencing artifact. A later analysis calculated a clonal expansion index for each public chain from normalized within-repertoire ranks of inferred template counts. In a later analysis, generation probabilities were computed using a VDJ recombination model fitted to out-of-frame rearrangements, and the results were checked against IGoR. In a later analysis, TCR-TCR, TCR-HLA and TCR-CMV co-occurrence was scored with hypergeometric tests, and a repertoire-size bias correction was applied to TCR pairs. In a later analysis, false discovery rates were estimated by permuting HLA or CMV assignments 20 times. In a later analysis, co-occurring TCRs were grouped with DBSCAN, and TCRdist sequence similarity was added when clustering was performed within HLA-allele-positive subsets. Repertoires with fewer than 30,000 or more than 120,000 public chains were left out of co-occurrence clustering, as were roughly five repertoires with anomalous nucleotide sharing. This immuneACCESS table, as held by TCRdb, lists in-frame sequences with V and J called but not all clones. Of the missing ones, under half trace to an unresolved V gene in checked studies; the others have no known cause. That table is the source of V, J and clone size, and D and trimming were worked out from the DNA. This sample lists 150,000 to 200,000 clones; 75% to 80% were detected once. Of the sample, around 0.97% falls within the top ten clones.

The cohort comprised 710 or so healthy bone marrow donors. All cohort members were sampled while nominally healthy, although unrecorded immune exposures were likely present. The donor tested CMV seropositive, placing the donor among the 289 seropositive members of the cohort. Each donor provided a peripheral blood sample, and peripheral blood mononuclear cells were used for TCR beta sequencing. The Qiagen DNeasy Blood Extraction Kit was used to extract genomic DNA from the blood cell samples. For this clone: Which antigen it targets is not known. Within one base of it there is no much larger clone, and no base qualities were kept.

Sequenced: PBMCs. The source of this sequence is a woman between 50 and 59 years old in good health and CMV-seropositive. The rearrangement joined TRBV5-1 to TRBJ2-7; 9 nucleotides in the junction match TRBD2. The CDR3 sequence is CASSLEAGGQNEQYF. The bases read TGCGCCAGCAGCTTGGAGGCGGGGGGGCAGAACGAGCAGTACTTC. The CDR3 plus the reference TRBV5-1 and TRBJ2-7 genes for the other parts give the full variable domain: KAGVTQTPRYLIKTRGQQVTLSCSPISGHRSVSWYQQTPGQGLQFLFEYFSETQRNKGNFPGRFSGRQFSNSRSEMNVSTLELGDSALYLCASSLEAGGQNEQYFGPGTRLTVT.